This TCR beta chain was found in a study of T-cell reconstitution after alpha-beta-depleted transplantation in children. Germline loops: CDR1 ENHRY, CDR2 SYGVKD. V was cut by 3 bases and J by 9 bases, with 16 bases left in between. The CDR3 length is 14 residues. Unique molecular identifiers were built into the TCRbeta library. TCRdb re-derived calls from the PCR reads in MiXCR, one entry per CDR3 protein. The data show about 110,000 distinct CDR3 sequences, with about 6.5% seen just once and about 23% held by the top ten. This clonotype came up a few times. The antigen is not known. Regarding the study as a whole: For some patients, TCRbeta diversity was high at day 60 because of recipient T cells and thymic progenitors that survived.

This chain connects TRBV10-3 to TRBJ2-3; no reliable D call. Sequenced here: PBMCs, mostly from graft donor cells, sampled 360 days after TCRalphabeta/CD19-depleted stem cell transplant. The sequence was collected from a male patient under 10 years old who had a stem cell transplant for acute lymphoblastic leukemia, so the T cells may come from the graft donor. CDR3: CAISDPSGYPTQYF. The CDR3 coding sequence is TGTGCCATCAGTGACCCTTCCGGGTACCCGACGCAGTATTTT.